The clone carrying this TCR beta chain was recorded only once. What it recognizes is unknown. From the reads, TCRdb called clonotypes with MiXCR, one entry per CDR3 protein. The table shows 550,000 to 850,000 distinct CDR3 sequences, with roughly 30% occurring only once. The CDR3 has 14 residues. V lost 3 bases to trimming and J lost 3 bases, with 12 bases between them. CDR1 is KGHSH, CDR2 LQKENI, per germline. The sample originates from a study of T cell repertoires in cytomegalovirus infection. At the level of the study: CMV epitopes used comprised recently identified HLA-C-restricted ones and well-studied HLA-B-restricted ones. Carrying CMV and the relevant HLA type showed in public TCR beta signatures.

This clonotype was sampled from a human donor in good health (CMV status not recorded). Some clones in this sample may be carry-over from other donors' samples. Sequenced material: cultured PBMCs, taken from culture after CMV antigen stimulation. The genes are TRBV18 and TRBJ2-7; the D gene is possibly TRBD2 (6 bases). Here the CDR3 reads CASSPSEGLYEQYF. DNA of the CDR3: TGTGCCAGCTCACCTTCGGAGGGCCTCTACGAGCAGTACTTC. Together with reference TRBV18 and TRBJ2-7, the CDR3 gives the full variable domain: NAGVMQNPRHLVRRRGQEARLRCSPMKGHSHVYWYRQLPEEGLKFMVYLQKENIIDESGMPKERFSAEFPKEGPSILRIQQVVRGDSAAYFCASSPSEGLYEQYFGPGTRLTVT.